The clone carrying this T cell receptor (beta chain) has a handful of counts. Its antigen is not identified. This specimen comes from a study of T-cell reconstitution after alpha-beta-depleted transplantation in children. The study's findings and limits: One year after transplant, T-cell counts and diversity came mostly from newly produced T cells. It was reported that alpha-beta T cells came from several hundred expanded graft clones (about two months after transplant). Surviving recipient T cells and intrathymic progenitors accounted for some patients' high TCRbeta diversity at day 60.

Unique molecular identifiers were used to barcode this TCRbeta library. TCRdb redid the calling of the PCR reads with MiXCR, one entry per CDR3 protein. The table includes almost 600,000 distinct CDR3 sequences, 27% detected once. This sequence originates from a boy younger than two with Wiskott-Aldrich syndrome, due to receive a stem cell transplant. The sequences come from PBMCs, collected before TCRalphabeta/CD19-depleted stem cell transplant.

CDR3 protein: CASSLGGTSGSMIQETQYF. CDR3 bases: TGCGCCAGCAGCTTAGGCGGGACTAGCGGGTCTATGATCCAAGAGACCCAGTACTTC. The chain joins TRBV5-1 to TRBJ2-5; 12 bases fit TRBD2. The CDR3 consists of 19 residues. The V gene end was trimmed by 2 bases and the J gene end by 1 base; junction bases not matched to a gene: 12. The germline V gene has CDR1 SGHRS and CDR2 YFSETQ.